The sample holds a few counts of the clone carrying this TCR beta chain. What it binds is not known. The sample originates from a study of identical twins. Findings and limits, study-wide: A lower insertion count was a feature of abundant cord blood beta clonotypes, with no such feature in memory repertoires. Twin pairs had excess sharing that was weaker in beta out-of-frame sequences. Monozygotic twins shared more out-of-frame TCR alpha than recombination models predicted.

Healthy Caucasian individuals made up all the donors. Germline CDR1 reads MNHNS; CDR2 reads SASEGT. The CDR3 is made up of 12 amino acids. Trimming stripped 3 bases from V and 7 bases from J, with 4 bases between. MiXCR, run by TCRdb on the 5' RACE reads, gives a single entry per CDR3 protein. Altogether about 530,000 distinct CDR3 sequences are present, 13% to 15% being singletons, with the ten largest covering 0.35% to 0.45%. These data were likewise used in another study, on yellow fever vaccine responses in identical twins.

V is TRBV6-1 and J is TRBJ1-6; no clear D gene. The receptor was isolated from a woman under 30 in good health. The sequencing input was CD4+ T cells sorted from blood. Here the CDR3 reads CASSDVNSPLHF. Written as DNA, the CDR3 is TGTGCCAGCAGTGATGTGAATTCACCCCTCCACTTT.